Each of the 4 T cell receptor beta chains below was sequenced from the same sample in a study of early T cells in non-severe SARS-CoV-2 infection. Via MiXCR, TCRdb re-called the 5' RACE reads, giving one row per CDR3 protein. The sample yields roughly 93,000 distinct CDR3 sequences, approximately 11% seen once. The sample was whole blood. These receptors all stem from an adult who was a healthcare worker with PCR-confirmed SARS-CoV-2 infection or an uninfected control (not recorded which).

This clonotype was observed many times. The CDR3 reads CASSRTRGNYGYTF. The CDR3 nucleotides are TGTGCCAGCAGTAGGACAAGAGGAAACTATGGCTACACCTTC. The chain employs TRBV2 and TRBJ1-2; D is possibly TRBD1 (5 bases). Germline V gene data show CDR1 as SNHLY and CDR2 as FYNNEI. The CDR3 runs 14 residues. Trimming left V 5 bases short and J 2 bases short, with 12 bases between.

This clonotype has just a few counts. CDR3 coding DNA: TGCAGCGTTGAAGGTGGGATCCAAACCGGGGAGCTGTTTTTT. This codes for CSVEGGIQTGELFF. J is TRBJ2-2 and V is TRBV29-1, with D hard to call. Germline V gene sequence: CDR1 SQVTM, CDR2 ANQGSEA. This CDR3 is 14 amino acids long. V dropped 1 base and J dropped 5 bases, with 11 bases sitting between them.

CDR3 sequence reads: CASSSLNGYGYTF. CDR3 DNA: TGTGCCAGCAGCTCGCTTAACGGCTATGGCTACACCTTC. The V gene is TRBV9, the J gene TRBJ1-2; D is unresolved. Trimming shortened V by 4 bases and J by 4 bases, and 11 bases separated the two germline ends. The CDR3 consists of 13 residues. The V gene's germline CDR1 is SGDLS and CDR2 YYNGEE.

The table lists this clonotype with many counts. The V and J genes are TRBV20-1 and TRBJ2-7; D possibly matches TRBD1 or TRBD2 (5 bases each). With 1 base removed from V and 4 bases from J, the gap between germline ends came to 8 bases. Germline V gene data show CDR1 as DFQATT and CDR2 as SNEGSKA (reference sequence). CDR3 length: 12 residues. The CDR3 is CSARGDRYEQYF. The CDR3 DNA is TGCAGTGCTAGAGGGGACCGGTACGAGCAGTACTTC.